The next 25 T cell receptor beta chains were all read from a single sample in a study of blood T cell repertoires in COVID-19. Clones were read by immunoSEQ multiplex PCR, and TCRdb kept only the in-frame ones, dropping some. The sample comprises about 140,000 clones, about 90% of which are singletons, and 1.5% rests with the top ten. The specimen was peripheral blood. The receptors were sampled from a woman between 55 and 75 years old with acute or convalescent COVID-19.

The chain links TRBV7-6 to TRBJ1-5; D is perhaps TRBD1 (5 bases). Looked up from germline, CDR1 is SGHVS and CDR2 is FNYEAQ. V was clipped by 1 base and J by 2 bases, with 9 bases between them. The CDR3 sequence is 15 residues long. DNA of the CDR3: TGTGCCAGCAGCTTAGGACAGTCGGGCAATCAGCCCCAGCATTTT. Translated, it gives CASSLGQSGNQPQHF. Combining the CDR3 with reference TRBV7-6 and TRBJ1-5 gives the whole variable domain GAGVSQSPRYKVTKRGQDVALRCDPISGHVSLYWYRQALGQGPEFLTYFNYEAQQDKSGLPNDRFSAERPEGSISTLTIQRTEQRDSAMYRCASSLGQSGNQPQHFGDGTRLSIL.

This clone has only a few counts. The chain uses TRBV21-1 and TRBJ2-2; the DNA was not compared with TRBD2, the D call given in the table. TRBV21-1 is a recognized pseudogene. CDR3 length equals 16 residues. The CDR3 sequence: CASSKRKRGDTGELFF. The CDR3 DNA reads as TGTGCCAGCAGCAAACGGAAGCGAGGTGACACCGGGGAGCTGTTTTTT.

The table lists this clone with a few counts. The chain joins TRBV19 to TRBJ2-7; 10 bases map to TRBD1. This CDR3 is built from 17 residues. Per the germline V gene, CDR1 is LNHDA and CDR2 is SQIVND (reference sequence). The V and J ends lost 4 bases and 6 bases, in that order; junction bases with no gene match: 15. Here the CDR3 reads CASSKTKTGTGVVEQYF. Here the CDR3 DNA reads TGTGCCAGTAGTAAAACGAAAACCGGGACAGGGGTCGTCGAGCAGTACTTC.

The chain employs TRBV6-5 and TRBJ2-7; D uncertain. Germline CDR1 and CDR2: MNHEY and SVGAGI. This CDR3 comprises 12 residues. V gave up 4 bases and J gave up 3 bases, with 7 bases separating them. CDR3 sequence: CASSSLFYEQYF. The CDR3 DNA reads TGTGCCAGCAGTTCCCTATTCTACGAGCAGTACTTC.

The chain combines TRBV7-3 with TRBJ1-1; D remains unclear. The CDR3 runs 13 residues. V was trimmed by 1 base and J by 6 bases, leaving 9 bases between them. Germline V gives CDR1 SGHTA, CDR2 FQGTGA. This chain's CDR3 is CASSLSLIAEAFF. CDR3 nucleotide sequence: TGTGCCAGCAGCTTAAGCCTAATTGCTGAAGCTTTCTTT.

The chain employs TRBV19 and TRBJ2-3; 7 bases match TRBD2. There are 16 residues in the CDR3. V lost 5 bases, J lost 4 bases, and 12 bases stayed unmatched. Germline lookup yields CDR1 LNHDA and CDR2 SQIVND (reference sequence). The CDR3: CASSPKWDYVADTQYF. Here the CDR3 DNA reads TGTGCCAGTAGTCCTAAATGGGACTATGTGGCAGATACGCAGTATTTT.

This clone was seen only a few times. The rearrangement joins TRBV7-2 to TRBJ2-1, with 7 bases matching TRBD1. The CDR3 has 14 residues. Looked up from germline, CDR1 is SGHTA and CDR2 is FQGNSA. J gave up 9 bases and V 5 bases, and 10 bases lay outside the gene matches. In nucleotides, the CDR3 is TGTGCCAGCAGCCGGGACAGTGGAGATCCTGAGCAGTTCTTC. Translating gives CASSRDSGDPEQFF.

The sample holds a few counts of this clone. CDR3 bases: TGCGCCAGCAGCCCACAGGGGCTCATCACTGAAGCTTTCTTT. Translating it yields CASSPQGLITEAFF. J is TRBJ1-1 and V is TRBV5-1; 7 positions agree with TRBD1. Germline V gene lookup returns CDR1 SGHRS and CDR2 YFSETQ. The CDR3 consists of 14 residues. Trimming at V came to 4 bases and at J to 4 bases, leaving 7 bases not matched to a gene.

The rearrangement uses TRBV9 and TRBJ2-2; D may be TRBD1 (5 bases). The V gene's germline CDR1 is SGDLS and CDR2 YYNGEE. V lost 1 base and J lost 8, with 9 bases in between. This CDR3 region has 13 residues. CDR3 in DNA: TGTGCCAGCAGCGTATCAGGGTCTGGGGAGCTGTTTTTT. Amino acid sequence: CASSVSGSGELFF. Full variable domain (outside the CDR3, taken from reference TRBV9 and TRBJ2-2): DSGVTQTPKHLITATGQRVTLRCSPRSGDLSVYWYQQSLDQGLQFLIQYYNGEERAKGNILERFSAQQFPDLHSELNLSSLELGDSALYFCASSVSGSGELFFGEGSRLTVL.

The count of this clone is one. The chain is built from TRBV7-8 and TRBJ2-1; D is uncertain. Germline V gene lookup returns CDR1 SGHVS and CDR2 FQNEAQ. The CDR3 is 16 amino acids. Deletions cut 2 bases from V and 0 bases from J, with 11 bases between. The CDR3 DNA reads as TGTGCCAGCAGCTTAAGTTACGCCAGCTCCTACAATGAGCAGTTCTTC. Translated, it gives CASSLSYASSYNEQFF.

This rearrangement joins TRBV4-1 to TRBJ2-7, with 8 bases that match TRBD2. The V and J ends lost 1 base and 2 bases, in that order; junction bases with no gene match: 1. Looked up from germline, CDR1 is MGHRA and CDR2 is YSYEKL. CDR3 length equals 14 residues. The CDR3 nucleotides read TGCGCCAGCAGCCAAGTAGCGGGGCCCTACGAGCAGTACTTC. The encoded protein is CASSQVAGPYEQYF.

V is TRBV27 and J is TRBJ2-2, with D perhaps TRBD2 (7 bases). CDR3 length: 14 residues. From germline, CDR1 is MNHEY and CDR2 SMNVEV (reference sequence). V lost 6 bases, J lost 4 bases, and 12 bases lay in between. The CDR3 sequence is CASRGGASTGELFF. The CDR3 DNA sequence: TGTGCCAGCAGGGGGGGGGCAAGCACCGGGGAGCTGTTTTTT.

The chain recombines TRBV28 with TRBJ1-5, with unresolved D. The CDR3 is 14 residues long. V lost 6 bases, J lost 3 bases, and 12 bases lay in between. Germline-derived CDR1 and CDR2 are MDHEN and SYDVKM. CDR3: CASRPGGPNQPQHF. Written as DNA, the CDR3 is TGTGCCAGCAGGCCAGGAGGGCCCAATCAGCCCCAGCATTTT.

The chain recombines TRBV7-8 with TRBJ2-1; a weak D match, TRBD2 (6 bases). CDR3 length equals 15 residues. From germline, CDR1 is SGHVS and CDR2 FQNEAQ. V dropped 5 bases and J dropped 8 bases, with 19 bases sitting between them. As DNA, the CDR3 is TGTGCCAGCAGCCCCACGGGGAGGATTCCTGATGAGCAGTTCTTC. This sequence encodes CASSPTGRIPDEQFF.

In this sample, this clone turned up once. The chain couples TRBV28 to TRBJ1-1; 7 nucleotides align to TRBD1. Per the germline V gene, CDR1 is MDHEN and CDR2 is SYDVKM. The CDR3 runs to 13 residues. Germline trimming cut 6 bases from V and 8 bases from J; bases unmatched to any gene: 9. CDR3 coding DNA: TGTGCCAGCAGAATAAATCGGGACAGAGAAGCTTTCTTT. Translation gives CASRINRDREAFF.

This clone was picked up one time. The V call is TRBV7-2, the J call TRBJ1-2, with D perhaps matching TRBD1 (6 bases). V lost 2 bases, J lost 8 bases, and 18 bases lay in between. CDR3 length: 15 amino acids. Germline V gene sequence: CDR1 SGHTA, CDR2 FQGNSA. The chain's CDR3 is CASSLIRGATGGYTF. In DNA form, the CDR3 reads TGTGCCAGCAGCTTAATTCGGGGGGCAACAGGGGGCTACACCTTC. The whole variable domain, remainder taken from reference TRBV7-2 and TRBJ1-2, is GAGVSQSPSNKVTEKGKDVELRCDPISGHTALYWYRQSLGQGLEFLIYFQGNSAPDKSGLPSDRFSAERTGGSVSTLTIQRTQQEDSAVYLCASSLIRGATGGYTFGSGTRLTVV.

The V and J genes are TRBV4-3 and TRBJ2-7, with D unclear. From germline, CDR1 is LGHNA and CDR2 YSLEER. The V end was cut by 0 bases, the J end by 0 bases, with 9 bases between. CDR3 length: 15 residues. CDR3: CASSQDSGSSYEQYF. The DNA for the CDR3 is TGCGCCAGCAGCCAAGATTCGGGTTCCTCCTACGAGCAGTACTTC.

V gene TRBV6-6 combines with J gene TRBJ2-7; 7 bases line up with TRBD1. CDR3 length: 15 amino acids. In germline, CDR1 is MNHNY, CDR2 SVGAGI (reference sequence). V trimming: 5 bases; J trimming: 7 bases; junction bases outside the gene matches: 14. CDR3 sequence (DNA): TGTGCCAGCAGTCCTCGACAGGGACCGTCGGAAGAGCAGTACTTC. It codes for CASSPRQGPSEEQYF.

The chain recombines TRBV13 with TRBJ2-7, with 11 bases lining up with TRBD2. Germline V gene data show CDR1 as PRHDT and CDR2 as FYEKMQ (reference sequence). The CDR3 has 15 amino acids. The junction had 6 bases not matched to a gene; V was cut back by 2 bases and J by 6 bases. The CDR3 bases are TGTGCCAGCAGCTTACTTAGCGGGGGGGCGACCGAGCAGTACTTC. Its protein product is CASSLLSGGATEQYF.

This rearrangement joins TRBV6-1 to TRBJ1-4; 7 bases match TRBD1. V lost 4 bases and J lost 8; bases outside the gene matches: 13. Germline V gene data show CDR1 as MNHNS and CDR2 as SASEGT. This CDR3 spans 16 amino acids. CDR3 region: CASSGAETGFREKLFF. CDR3 DNA sequence: TGTGCCAGCAGTGGGGCGGAGACAGGGTTTAGGGAAAAACTGTTTTTT.

The chain uses TRBV7-9 and TRBJ1-4; 7 bases are a match to TRBD1. This CDR3 comprises 17 residues. V was clipped by 3 bases and J by 0 bases; unmatched bases: 7. Per germline, CDR1 SEHNR and CDR2 FQNEAQ (reference sequence). The DNA for the CDR3 is TGTGCCAGCAGCTTTTCAGGGGGAGGTGCAACTAATGAAAAACTGTTTTTT. The encoded protein is CASSFSGGGATNEKLFF.

This clone was seen only a few times. The rearrangement uses TRBV27 and TRBJ2-1; D possibly corresponds to TRBD2 (6 bases). The CDR3 length is 13 residues. Trimming left V 7 bases short and J 10 bases short, with 17 bases between. Germline CDR1 MNHEY, CDR2 SMNVEV (reference sequence). The DNA of the CDR3 is TGTGCCAGCACCGTATCGGGAGTGGGGGAGCAGTTCTTC. It codes for CASTVSGVGEQFF.

The CDR3 DNA sequence: TGTGCCAGCAGCTTGGGGACAGGGAACTATGGCTACACCTTC. Its protein product is CASSLGTGNYGYTF. The chain combines TRBV11-2 with TRBJ1-2; 9 nucleotides align to TRBD1. With V trimmed by 3 bases and J by 2 bases, 1 base remained unmatched. There are 14 residues in the CDR3. CDR1 SGHAT and CDR2 FQNNGV come from the germline V gene.

The rearrangement uses TRBV28 and TRBJ2-7, with a possible D match to TRBD1 (5 bases). Germline CDR1 is MDHEN and CDR2 is SYDVKM. This CDR3 has 11 amino acids. The V and J ends lost 9 bases and 1 base respectively, with 7 bases between them. The CDR3 nucleotides read TGTGCCAGTCAGGGTTCCTACGAGCAGTACTTC. This gives the protein CASQGSYEQYF. The variable domain in full, with the rest retrieved from reference TRBV28 and TRBJ2-7, is DVKVTQSSRYLVKRTGEKVFLECVQDMDHENMFWYRQDPGLGLRLIYFSYDVKMKEKGDIPEGYSVSREKKERFSLILESASTNQTSMYLCASQGSYEQYFGPGTRLTVT.

This rearrangement joins TRBV2 to TRBJ2-6, with D hard to call. The CDR3 has 16 amino acids. Germline V lookup: CDR1 SNHLY, CDR2 FYNNEI. V shed 3 bases and J shed 0 bases, with 9 bases lying between them. This CDR3 is CASSDPVLSGANVLTF. CDR3 DNA sequence: TGTGCCAGCAGTGACCCAGTCCTCTCTGGGGCCAACGTCCTGACTTTC.